This entry concerns a single T cell receptor (beta chain). Healthy Caucasians alone served as donors. These data belong to a study of identical twins. CDR3 length: 18 amino acids. The trim removed 5 bases at V and 0 bases at J, leaving 6 bases unmatched. TCRdb re-called the 5' RACE reads with MiXCR, one entry per CDR3 protein. Of around 490,000 distinct CDR3 sequences listed, about 15% are singletons. These data also formed part of another study, on yellow fever vaccine responses in identical twins.

Sequenced input: CD4+ T cells sorted from blood. This TCR came from a woman younger than 30 in good health. The J gene is TRBJ2-6, the V gene TRBV12-3 or TRBV12-4; 11 bases agree with TRBD1. In DNA form, the CDR3 reads TGTGCCAGCAGTCCTGGACAGGGGGCTGACTCTGGGGCCAACGTCCTGACTTTC. This translates into CASSPGQGADSGANVLTF.